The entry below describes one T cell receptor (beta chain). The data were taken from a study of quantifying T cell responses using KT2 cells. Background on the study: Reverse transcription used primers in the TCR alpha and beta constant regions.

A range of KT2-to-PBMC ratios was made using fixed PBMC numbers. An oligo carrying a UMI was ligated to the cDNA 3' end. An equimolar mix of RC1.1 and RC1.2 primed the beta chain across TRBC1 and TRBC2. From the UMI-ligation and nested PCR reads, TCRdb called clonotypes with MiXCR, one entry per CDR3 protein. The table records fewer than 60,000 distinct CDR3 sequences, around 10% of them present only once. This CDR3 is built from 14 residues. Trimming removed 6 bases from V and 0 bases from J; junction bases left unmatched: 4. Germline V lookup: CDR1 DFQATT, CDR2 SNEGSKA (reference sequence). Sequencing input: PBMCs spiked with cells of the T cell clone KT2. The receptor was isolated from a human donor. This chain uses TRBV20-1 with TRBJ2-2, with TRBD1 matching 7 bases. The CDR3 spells CSALDRANTGELFF. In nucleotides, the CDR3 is TGCAGTGCCCTAGACAGGGCGAACACCGGGGAGCTGTTTTTT.